The 12 T cell receptor beta chains below come from one sample, sequenced in a study of cytomegalovirus exposure and HLA in healthy donors. Amplification used 60 Vbeta primers and 13 Jbeta primers. Using immunoSEQ multiplex PCR, the repertoire was profiled, and TCRdb retains in-frame clones only, with some absent. The sample lists 85,000 to 130,000 clones, roughly 70% occurring once. The sample was PBMCs. The receptors come from a woman between 18 and 30 years old in good health and CMV-seropositive.

The chain couples TRBV9 to TRBJ2-6, with TRBD2 as a possible D gene (6 bases). The CDR3 has 15 residues. Trimming removed 4 bases at V and 4 bases at J, with 12 bases between. CDR1 SGDLS and CDR2 YYNGEE come from the germline V gene. Here the CDR3 DNA reads TGTGCCAGCAGCCCGGGAGTAGCGGGGGCCAACGTCCTGACTTTC. It translates to CASSPGVAGANVLTF.

The chain carries TRBV6-1 and TRBJ1-4, with TRBD1 as a possible D gene (6 bases). The CDR3 runs 15 residues. Germline-derived CDR1 and CDR2 are MNHNS and SASEGT. The ends were cut back, 4 bases at V and 3 bases at J, with 12 bases in the middle. In nucleotides, the CDR3 is TGTGCCAGCAGTGCCATGACAGGTGCTAATGAAAAACTGTTTTTT. Translating gives CASSAMTGANEKLFF.

This chain joins TRBV28 and TRBJ2-7; 9 bases align to TRBD2. The CDR3 sequence is 14 residues long. Trimming removed 6 bases from V and 6 bases from J; junction bases left unmatched: 9. Germline V gives CDR1 MDHEN, CDR2 SYDVKM. In DNA form, the CDR3 reads TGTGCCAGCAGCCGACTAGCGGTCGAGCCCGAGCAGTACTTC. As protein: CASSRLAVEPEQYF.

The gene calls are TRBV2 and TRBJ2-3; TRBD1 matches 8 bases. The CDR3 is 15 residues long. Germline CDR1 and CDR2: SNHLY and FYNNEI. V lost 3 bases to trimming and J lost 4 bases; unmatched junction nucleotides: 6. CDR3 residues: CASSDPRTGPDTQYF. CDR3 in DNA: TGTGCCAGCAGTGATCCAAGGACAGGGCCAGATACGCAGTATTTT.

J is TRBJ1-5 and V is TRBV21-1; the table's D gene call, TRBD1, was not cross checked with the DNA. TRBV21-1 is recorded as a pseudogene. There are 16 residues in the CDR3. CDR3 region: CASSSGQGISNQPQHF. As DNA, the CDR3 is TGTGCCAGCAGTTCGGGACAGGGGATAAGCAATCAGCCCCAGCATTTT.

V gene TRBV30 combines with J gene TRBJ2-7; perhaps TRBD2 as D (5 bases). CDR1 is GTSNPN and CDR2 is SVGIG in the germline V gene (reference sequence). Trimming shortened V by 3 bases and J by 3 bases, and 9 bases separated the two germline ends. This CDR3 is 12 amino acids long. The CDR3 DNA follows: TGTGCCTGGAGCGGCCGGGACTACGAGCAGTACTTC. Translating gives CAWSGRDYEQYF.

The rearrangement joins TRBV11-3 to TRBJ2-7; 10 positions agree with TRBD2. This CDR3 region has 14 residues. J was trimmed by 4 bases and V by 5 bases; bases with no gene match: 5. Germline V CDR1 and CDR2: SGHNT, YENEEA. CDR3 in DNA: TGTGCCAGCAGCCCTAGCGGGAGTTCTTACGAGCAGTACTTC. Residues: CASSPSGSSYEQYF.

The chain joins TRBV7-2 to TRBJ2-3; a possible D gene is TRBD2 (6 bases). Trimming cost V 6 bases and J 2 bases, with 9 bases left between them. From germline, CDR1 is SGHTA and CDR2 FQGNSA. CDR3 length equals 13 residues. Here the CDR3 reads CASRLATTDTQYF. Written as DNA, the CDR3 is TGTGCCAGCAGACTAGCCACCACAGATACGCAGTATTTT.

The CDR3 spells CASSQGGAGEQYF. DNA of the CDR3: TGTGCCAGCAGCCAGGGAGGCGCGGGAGAGCAGTACTTC. The chain carries TRBV7-2 and TRBJ2-7, with a weak D call TRBD2 (6 bases). The CDR3 length is 13 residues. Germline CDR1 and CDR2: SGHTA and FQGNSA. The V end lost 5 bases, the J end lost 7 bases, and 15 bases lay between the germline ends.

This chain uses TRBV10-3 with TRBJ2-7; D is undetermined. Trimming left V 3 bases short and J 4 bases short, with 10 bases between. The length of the CDR3 is 13 residues. Germline assignment: CDR1 ENHRY and CDR2 SYGVKD. The CDR3 DNA is TGTGCCATCAGTGACTTGGCAGGTTACGAGCAGTACTTC. It translates to CAISDLAGYEQYF.

This clone was detected only a few times. V usage is TRBV19 and J usage is TRBJ2-3; TRBD1 is a possible D gene (5 bases). Trimming took off 6 bases at V and 6 bases at J, with 16 bases between the two ends. The CDR3 runs to 14 residues. Germline loops: CDR1 LNHDA, CDR2 SQIVND (reference sequence). This chain's CDR3 is CASRLSTARDTQYF. The DNA of the CDR3 is TGTGCCAGTAGACTATCGACAGCAAGGGATACGCAGTATTTT.

The chain uses TRBV6-1 and TRBJ2-1, with D perhaps TRBD2 (6 bases). This CDR3 is 14 amino acids long. Germline values: CDR1 MNHNS, CDR2 SASEGT. V was clipped by 4 bases and J by 3 bases, with 10 bases between them. In nucleotides, the CDR3 is TGTGCCAGCAGTGCGGGAGCAAACTACAATGAGCAGTTCTTC. Translated, it gives CASSAGANYNEQFF.